This T cell receptor beta chain emerged from a study of blood T cell repertoires in COVID-19. Looking at the study overall: COVID-19 samples, acute and convalescent, were from the United States, Italy and Spain. In each case, the material was cDNA or gDNA derived from T cells, B-cell-depleted T cells, or PBMCs.

Germline lookup yields CDR1 SGHRS and CDR2 YFSETQ. This CDR3 region has 15 residues. V was clipped by 5 bases and J by 1 base, with 16 bases between them. Methods used by the authors: Counts of nucleated cells, estimated from reference gene primer amplification, were obtained. Profiled with immunoSEQ multiplex PCR; TCRdb holds only in-frame clones, not every one. D and trimming were read from the DNA, whereas the V and J calls and clone size are those reported in that table. The sample carries roughly 230,000 clones, about 86% recorded once. Sequenced material: peripheral blood. The gene calls are TRBV5-1 and TRBJ2-7; D is unclear. The TCR was taken from a man aged 40-49 years with active or convalescent COVID-19. The CDR3 is CASSPGPPPSYEQYF. The CDR3 region has the DNA TGCGCCAGCAGTCCCGGTCCACCTCCGTCCTACGAGCAGTACTTC.